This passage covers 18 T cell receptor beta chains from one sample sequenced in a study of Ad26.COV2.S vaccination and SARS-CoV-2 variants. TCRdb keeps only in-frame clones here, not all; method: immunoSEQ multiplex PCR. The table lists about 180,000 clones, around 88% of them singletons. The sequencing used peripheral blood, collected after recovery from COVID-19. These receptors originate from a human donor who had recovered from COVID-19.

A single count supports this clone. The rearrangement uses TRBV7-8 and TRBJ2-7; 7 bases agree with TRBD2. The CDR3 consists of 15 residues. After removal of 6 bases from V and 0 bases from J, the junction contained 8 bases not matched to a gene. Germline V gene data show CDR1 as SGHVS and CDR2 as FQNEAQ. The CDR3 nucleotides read TGTGCCAGCAGTTATAGCGGGCAGAGCTCCTACGAGCAGTACTTC. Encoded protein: CASSYSGQSSYEQYF.

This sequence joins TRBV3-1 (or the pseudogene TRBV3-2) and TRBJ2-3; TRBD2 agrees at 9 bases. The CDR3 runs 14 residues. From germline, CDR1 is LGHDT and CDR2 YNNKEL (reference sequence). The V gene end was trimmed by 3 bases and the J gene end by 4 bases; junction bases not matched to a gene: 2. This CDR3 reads CASSHSGSADTQYF. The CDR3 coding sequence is TGTGCCAGCAGCCATAGCGGGAGCGCAGATACGCAGTATTTT.

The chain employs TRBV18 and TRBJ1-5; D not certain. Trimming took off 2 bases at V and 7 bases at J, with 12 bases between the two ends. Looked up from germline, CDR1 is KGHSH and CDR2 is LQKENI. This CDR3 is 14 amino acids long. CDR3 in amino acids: CASSPFEEAQPQHF. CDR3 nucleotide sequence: TGTGCCAGCTCACCATTTGAAGAGGCCCAGCCCCAGCATTTT. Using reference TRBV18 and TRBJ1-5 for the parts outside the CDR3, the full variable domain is NAGVMQNPRHLVRRRGQEARLRCSPMKGHSHVYWYRQLPEEGLKFMVYLQKENIIDESGMPKERFSAEFPKEGPSILRIQQVVRGDSAAYFCASSPFEEAQPQHFGDGTRLSIL.

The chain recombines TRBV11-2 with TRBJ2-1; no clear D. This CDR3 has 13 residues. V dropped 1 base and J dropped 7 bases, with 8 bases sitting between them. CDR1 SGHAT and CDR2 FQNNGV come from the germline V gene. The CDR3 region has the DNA TGTGCCAGCAGCTTAGGAGGTGGAAATGAGCAGTTCTTC. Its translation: CASSLGGGNEQFF.

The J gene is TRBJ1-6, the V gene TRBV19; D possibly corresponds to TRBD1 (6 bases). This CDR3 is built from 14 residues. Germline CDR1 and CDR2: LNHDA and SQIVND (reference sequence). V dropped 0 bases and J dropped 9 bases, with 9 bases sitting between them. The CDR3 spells CASSIDRGTSPLHF. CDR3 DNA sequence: TGTGCCAGTAGTATAGACAGGGGAACTTCACCCCTCCACTTT.

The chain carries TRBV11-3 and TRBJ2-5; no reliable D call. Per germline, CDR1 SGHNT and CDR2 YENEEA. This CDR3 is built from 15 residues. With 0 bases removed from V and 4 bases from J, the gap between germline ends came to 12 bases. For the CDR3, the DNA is TGTGCCAGCAGCTTAGATCACGCGCGCGGAGAGACCCAGTACTTC. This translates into CASSLDHARGETQYF.

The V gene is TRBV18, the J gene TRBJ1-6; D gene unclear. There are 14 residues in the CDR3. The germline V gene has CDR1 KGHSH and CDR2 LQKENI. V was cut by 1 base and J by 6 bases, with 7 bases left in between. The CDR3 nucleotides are TGTGCCAGCTCACCACAGGGAAGTAATTCACCCCTCCACTTT. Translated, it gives CASSPQGSNSPLHF.

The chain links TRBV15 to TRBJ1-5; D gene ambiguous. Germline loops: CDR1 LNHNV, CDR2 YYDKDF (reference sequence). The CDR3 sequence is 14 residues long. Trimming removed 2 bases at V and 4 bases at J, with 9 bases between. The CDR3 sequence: CATSRHLGNQPQHF. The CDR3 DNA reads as TGTGCCACCAGCAGACATTTGGGGAATCAGCCCCAGCATTTT.

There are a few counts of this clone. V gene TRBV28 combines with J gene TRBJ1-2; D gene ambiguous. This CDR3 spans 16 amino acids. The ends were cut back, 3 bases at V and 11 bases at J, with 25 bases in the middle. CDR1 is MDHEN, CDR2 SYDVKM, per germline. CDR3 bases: TGTGCCAGCAGTTTTCCCCTTGGTGAGAGCTTCCCAGGTTACACCTTC. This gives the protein CASSFPLGESFPGYTF.

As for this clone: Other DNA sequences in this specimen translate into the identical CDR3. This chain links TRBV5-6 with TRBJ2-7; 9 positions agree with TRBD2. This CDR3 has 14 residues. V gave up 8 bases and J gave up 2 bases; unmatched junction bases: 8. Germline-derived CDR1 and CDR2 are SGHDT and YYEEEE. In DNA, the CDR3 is TGTGCCAGTGGGCGGGGGGGGCGACCCTACGAGCAGTACTTC. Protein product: CASGRGGRPYEQYF.

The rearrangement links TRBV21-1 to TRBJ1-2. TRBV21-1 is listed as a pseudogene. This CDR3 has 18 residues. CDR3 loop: CASSKIPNGRETNYGYTF. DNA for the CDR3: TGTGCCAGCAGCAAAATCCCGAACGGTCGAGAAACTAACTATGGCTACACCTTC.

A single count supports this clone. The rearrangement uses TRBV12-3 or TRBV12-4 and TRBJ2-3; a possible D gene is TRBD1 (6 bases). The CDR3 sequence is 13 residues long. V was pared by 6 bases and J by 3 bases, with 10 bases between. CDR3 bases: TGTGCCAGCAGACAGGGTTGGACAGATACGCAGTATTTT. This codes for CASRQGWTDTQYF.

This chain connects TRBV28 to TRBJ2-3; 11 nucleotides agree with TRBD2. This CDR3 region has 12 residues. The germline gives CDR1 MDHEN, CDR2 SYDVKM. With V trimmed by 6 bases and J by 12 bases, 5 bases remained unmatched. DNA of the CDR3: TGTGCCAGCAGCCTGGGACTAGCGGCACAGTATTTT. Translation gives CASSLGLAAQYF.

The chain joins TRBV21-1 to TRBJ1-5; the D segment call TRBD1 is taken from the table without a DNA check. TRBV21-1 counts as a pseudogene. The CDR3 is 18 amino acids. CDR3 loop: CASSKARWTGDRNQPQHF. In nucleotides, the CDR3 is TGTGCCAGCAGCAAAGCTAGGTGGACAGGGGACCGCAATCAGCCCCAGCATTTT.

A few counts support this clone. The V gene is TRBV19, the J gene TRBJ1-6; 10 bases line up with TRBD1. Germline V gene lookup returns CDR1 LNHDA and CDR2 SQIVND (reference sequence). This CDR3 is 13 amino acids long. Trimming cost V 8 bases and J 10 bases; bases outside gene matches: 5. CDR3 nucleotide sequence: TGTGCCAGTCGGGGACAGGGGCAATCACCCCTCCACTTT. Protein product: CASRGQGQSPLHF.

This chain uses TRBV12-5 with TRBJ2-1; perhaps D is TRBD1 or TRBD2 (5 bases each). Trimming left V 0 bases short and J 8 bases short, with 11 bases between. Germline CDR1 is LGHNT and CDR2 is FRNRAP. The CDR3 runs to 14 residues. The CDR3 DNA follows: TGTGCTAGTGGTTTGGTAGGGGAGTGGGATGAGCAGTTCTTC. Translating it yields CASGLVGEWDEQFF.

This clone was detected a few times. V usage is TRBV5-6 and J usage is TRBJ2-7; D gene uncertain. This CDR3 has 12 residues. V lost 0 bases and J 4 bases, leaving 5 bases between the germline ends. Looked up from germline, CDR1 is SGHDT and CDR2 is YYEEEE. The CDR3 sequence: CASSLGAYEQYF. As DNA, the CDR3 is TGTGCCAGCAGCTTGGGGGCTTACGAGCAGTACTTC. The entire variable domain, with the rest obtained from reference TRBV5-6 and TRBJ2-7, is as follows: DAGVTQSPTHLIKTRGQQVTLRCSPKSGHDTVSWYQQALGQGPQFIFQYYEEEERQRGNFPDRFSGHQFPNYSSELNVNALLLGDSALYLCASSLGAYEQYFGPGTRLTVT.

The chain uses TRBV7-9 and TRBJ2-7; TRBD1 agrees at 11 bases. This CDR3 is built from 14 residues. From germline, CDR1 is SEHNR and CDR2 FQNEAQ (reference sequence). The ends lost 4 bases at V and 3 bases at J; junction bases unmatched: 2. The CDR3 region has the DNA TGTGCCAGCAGCTCGGACAGGGGGCTCTACGAGCAGTACTTC. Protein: CASSSDRGLYEQYF.